These 17 T cell receptor beta chains were all obtained from the same sample, sequenced in a study of molecular identifiers for immune sequencing clone quantification. TCRdb called the PCR reads again in MiXCR, with one record for every CDR3 protein. The sample consists of nearly 55,000 distinct CDR3 sequences, around 33% of them appearing once. What was sequenced was naive CD8+ T cells from blood, with Jurkat cell RNA spiked in. Subset here: FACS-sorted CD8+CD4-CCR7+CD45RA+ naive T cells. The origin of the receptors is a human donor in good health. Some libraries in this study had Jurkat cell RNA spiked in.

Of note for this clonotype: An end of the junction differs from the germline gene, which may be a read error. The gene calls are TRBV6-2 or TRBV6-3 and TRBJ1-5; no firm D call. Germline V gives CDR1 MNHEY, CDR2 SVGEGT. The CDR3 is made up of 15 amino acids. This CDR3 reads CASSYSWRLNQPQRF. The DNA for the CDR3 is TGTGCCAGCAGTTACTCGTGGAGGCTCAATCAGCCCCAGCGTTTT.

Turning to this clonotype: A much more abundant neighbour one base away suggests this may be a read error. The CDR3 carries no conserved terminal phenylalanine or tryptophan, so it likely arises from a read error. The chain carries TRBV12-3 or TRBV12-4 and TRBJ2-6, with D unclear. The CDR3 runs to 15 residues. Trimming cost V 3 bases and J 2 bases, with 8 bases left between them. The CDR3 region is CASSFYDTGANVLTI. In DNA form, the CDR3 reads TGTGCCAGCAGTTTCTATGACACTGGGGCCAACGTCCTGACTATC.

The rearrangement uses TRBV7-2 and TRBJ2-7; D is unclear. CDR1 is SGHTA, CDR2 FQGNSA, per germline. V was shortened by 4 bases and J by 3 bases, with 7 bases between the two germline ends. The CDR3 sequence is 12 residues long. CDR3: CASSSPDYEQYF. In nucleotides, the CDR3 is TGTGCCAGCAGCTCCCCGGACTACGAGCAGTACTTC.

This clonotype was seen repeatedly, ten times or more. This chain joins TRBV9 and TRBJ2-3; D gene unclear. CDR3 length: 15 residues. The V and J ends lost 3 bases and 2 bases respectively, with 13 bases between them. CDR1 SGDLS and CDR2 YYNGEE come from the germline V gene. The CDR3 region is CASSDSQISTDTQYF. The CDR3 DNA reads TGTGCCAGCAGCGATTCACAAATATCCACAGATACGCAGTATTTT.

The chain has TRBV7-9 and TRBJ2-2; D ambiguous. Germline values: CDR1 SEHNR, CDR2 FQNEAQ (reference sequence). The CDR3 runs 13 residues. V lost 4 bases to trimming and J lost 5 bases, with 8 bases between them. The CDR3 sequence is CASSSQLTGELFF. The CDR3 region has the DNA TGTGCCAGCAGCTCTCAGCTAACCGGGGAGCTGTTTTTT.

The chain has TRBV11-2 and TRBJ2-7; no reliable D call. The CDR3 has 11 amino acids. V lost 4 bases and J lost 3, with 4 bases in between. Germline-derived CDR1 and CDR2 are SGHAT and FQNNGV. CDR3 nucleotides: TGTGCCAGCAGCTGGTGCTACGAGCAGTACTTC. Translation gives CASSWCYEQYF.

The chain joins TRBV28 to TRBJ1-1; D is ambiguous. The CDR3 has 13 residues. Germline V lookup: CDR1 MDHEN, CDR2 SYDVKM. V was pared by 2 bases and J by 2 bases, with 6 bases between. The CDR3 here is CASSLARNTEAFF. The DNA of the CDR3 is TGTGCCAGCAGTTTAGCGAGAAACACTGAAGCTTTCTTT. Drawing the rest from reference TRBV28 and TRBJ1-1, the complete variable domain is DVKVTQSSRYLVKRTGEKVFLECVQDMDHENMFWYRQDPGLGLRLIYFSYDVKMKEKGDIPEGYSVSREKKERFSLILESASTNQTSMYLCASSLARNTEAFFGQGTRLTVV.

The genes are TRBV9 and TRBJ2-1; D is undetermined. This CDR3 comprises 11 residues. The germline gives CDR1 SGDLS, CDR2 YYNGEE. The V and J ends lost 7 bases and 1 base respectively, with 3 bases between them. CDR3 sequence reads: CASPSYNEQFF. The CDR3 DNA reads TGTGCCAGCCCGTCCTACAATGAGCAGTTCTTC. The complete variable domain, with remaining parts taken from reference TRBV9 and TRBJ2-1, reads DSGVTQTPKHLITATGQRVTLRCSPRSGDLSVYWYQQSLDQGLQFLIQYYNGEERAKGNILERFSAQQFPDLHSELNLSSLELGDSALYFCASPSYNEQFFGPGTRLTVL.

To note about this clonotype: A read error may produce the germline difference seen at one junction end. The V gene is TRBV9, the J gene TRBJ2-7; D might be TRBD1 or TRBD2, each matching 5 bases. The CDR3 length is 13 residues. CDR1 and CDR2 from the germline V gene are SGDLS and YYNGEE. The CDR3 region has the DNA TGCGCCTGCAGCCCCGGGACGGACTACGAGCAGTACTTC. Protein sequence: CACSPGTDYEQYF.

This clonotype was seen many times. The V gene is TRBV4-3, the J gene TRBJ1-1, with D perhaps TRBD1 (6 bases). V was clipped by 7 bases and J by 3 bases, with 15 bases between them. CDR3 size: 14 residues. From germline, CDR1 is LGHNA and CDR2 YSLEER. This CDR3 reads CASTRGGADTEAFF. The DNA of the CDR3 is TGCGCCAGCACCCGAGGGGGTGCGGACACTGAAGCTTTCTTT.

This clonotype was counted at least ten times. The chain links TRBV5-5 to TRBJ2-3, with D possibly TRBD2 on 6 matching bases. CDR1 SGHKS and CDR2 YYEKEE come from the germline V gene (reference sequence). This CDR3 has 14 residues. V lost 4 bases, J lost 6 bases, and 15 bases lay in between. Written as DNA, the CDR3 is TGTGCCAGCAGCCCCCCCGTGGCGGGGGATACGCAGTATTTT. This translates into CASSPPVAGDTQYF.

The V and J genes are TRBV3-1 and TRBJ2-5, with 7 positions matching TRBD2. Trimming took 4 bases from V and 0 from J; bases not matched to a gene: 5. CDR3 length: 15 residues. In germline, CDR1 is LGHDT, CDR2 YNNKEL (reference sequence). CDR3 protein: CASSRIGTNQETQYF. CDR3 coding DNA: TGTGCCAGCAGCCGCATCGGGACTAACCAAGAGACCCAGTACTTC.

The chain uses TRBV5-1 and TRBJ2-7; 9 nucleotides line up with TRBD1. This CDR3 is built from 12 residues. The trim removed 3 bases at V and 6 bases at J, leaving 1 base unmatched. Germline V gives CDR1 SGHRS, CDR2 YFSETQ. This chain's CDR3 is CASSWTGVEQYF. CDR3 DNA sequence: TGCGCCAGCAGCTGGACAGGGGTCGAGCAGTACTTC. Full variable domain (rest looked up from reference TRBV5-1 and TRBJ2-7): KAGVTQTPRYLIKTRGQQVTLSCSPISGHRSVSWYQQTPGQGLQFLFEYFSETQRNKGNFPGRFSGRQFSNSRSEMNVSTLELGDSALYLCASSWTGVEQYFGPGTRLTVT.

The chain links TRBV9 to TRBJ2-7; TRBD2 might be the D (7 bases). Between the trimmed V and J ends, which lost 4 bases and 1 base, there was a span of 15 bases. The CDR3 extends over 15 amino acids. Germline-derived CDR1 and CDR2 are SGDLS and YYNGEE. CDR3 sequence reads: CASSPEGGGSYEQYF. Written as DNA, the CDR3 is TGTGCCAGCAGCCCAGAAGGGGGAGGGTCCTACGAGCAGTACTTC.

Points on this clonotype: A read error is possible here, since a much larger clone lies one base away. The chain carries TRBV28 and TRBJ2-3; D possibly matches TRBD1 or TRBD2 (5 bases each). Between the trimmed V and J ends, which lost 5 bases and 7 bases, there was a span of 19 bases. The CDR3 consists of 15 residues. Germline values: CDR1 MDHEN, CDR2 SYDVKM. Written as DNA, the CDR3 is TGTGCCAGCAGTATACGGGGACCGAACGTGAATACGCAGTATTTT. Amino acids: CASSIRGPNVNTQYF.

V and J are TRBV6-6 and TRBJ2-1; D call uncertain. The CDR3 loop spans 15 amino acids. CDR1 and CDR2 from the germline V gene are MNHNY and SVGAGI (reference sequence). V shed 1 base and J shed 4 bases, with 11 bases lying between them. Here the CDR3 reads CASSYYSGLYNEQFF. CDR3 nucleotide sequence: TGTGCCAGCAGTTACTATTCTGGCCTGTACAATGAGCAGTTCTTC.

CDR3 sequence reads: CASSRTSGRAHEQFF. The DNA of the CDR3 is TGTGCCAGCAGCCGGACTAGCGGGAGGGCCCATGAGCAGTTCTTC. The V call is TRBV5-8, the J call TRBJ2-1; TRBD2 agrees at 15 bases. Germline V gene data show CDR1 as SGHTS and CDR2 as YDEGEE. J was trimmed by 8 bases and V by 4 bases; bases with no gene match: 4. This CDR3 has 15 amino acids.